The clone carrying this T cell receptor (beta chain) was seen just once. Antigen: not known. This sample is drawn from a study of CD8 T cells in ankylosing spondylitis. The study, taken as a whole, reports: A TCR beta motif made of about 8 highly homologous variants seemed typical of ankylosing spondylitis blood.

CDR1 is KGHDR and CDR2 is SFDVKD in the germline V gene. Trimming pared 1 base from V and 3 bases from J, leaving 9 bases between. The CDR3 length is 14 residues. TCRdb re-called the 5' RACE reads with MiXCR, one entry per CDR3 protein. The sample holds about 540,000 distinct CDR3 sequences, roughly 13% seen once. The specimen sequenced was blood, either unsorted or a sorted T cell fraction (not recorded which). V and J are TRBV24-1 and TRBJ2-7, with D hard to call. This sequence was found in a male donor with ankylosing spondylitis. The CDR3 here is CATSDLGHLYEQYV. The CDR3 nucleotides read TGTGCCACCAGTGATTTAGGCCATCTCTACGAGCAGTACGTC.